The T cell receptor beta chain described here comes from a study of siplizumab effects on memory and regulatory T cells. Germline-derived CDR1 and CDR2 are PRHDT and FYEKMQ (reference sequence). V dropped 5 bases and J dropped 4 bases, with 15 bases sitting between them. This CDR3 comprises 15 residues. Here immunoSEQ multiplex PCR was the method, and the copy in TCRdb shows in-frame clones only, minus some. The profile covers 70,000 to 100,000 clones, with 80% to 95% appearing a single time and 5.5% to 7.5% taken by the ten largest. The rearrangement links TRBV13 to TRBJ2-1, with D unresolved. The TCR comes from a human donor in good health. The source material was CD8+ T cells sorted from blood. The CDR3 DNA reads TGTGCCAGCAGCCAAGACTGGCAGGTTTACAATGAGCAGTTCTTC. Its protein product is CASSQDWQVYNEQFF. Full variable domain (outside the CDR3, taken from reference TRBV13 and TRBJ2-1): AAGVIQSPRHLIKEKRETATLKCYPIPRHDTVYWYQQGPGQDPQFLISFYEKMQSDKGSIPDRFSAQQFSDYHSELNMSSLELGDSALYFCASSQDWQVYNEQFFGPGTRLTVL.